This TCR beta chain was obtained from a study of blood T cell repertoires in COVID-19. Looking at the study overall: PBMCs, B-cell-depleted T cells, or T cells provided the cDNA or gDNA that made up the material.

The germline gives CDR1 MRHNA, CDR2 SNTAGT. CDR3 length: 15 amino acids. V trimming: 2 bases; J trimming: 0 bases; junction bases outside the gene matches: 0. Authors' analysis steps: Scientists estimated how many nucleated cells there were by amplifying reference gene primers. Repertoires were generated with immunoSEQ multiplex PCR, while TCRdb's copy carries only in-frame clones and drops some. The V and J calls and clone size are taken from that table; D and trimming were inferred from the DNA. The table shows roughly 280,000 clones, with about 91% occurring only once. Those enrolled, adults aged about 18 to 89 years, came from about two dozen US areas. Participants' reported clinical history set cohort assignment.

This TCR was recovered from a man aged 40-55 years who had been exposed to COVID-19. This chain connects TRBV6-4 to TRBJ2-1, with TRBD2 matching over 8 bases. The sequencing sample was made of PBMCs or T cells enriched from blood (not recorded which). The CDR3 reads CASSDTSGSYNEQFF. The CDR3 DNA reads as TGTGCCAGCAGTGACACTAGCGGCTCCTACAATGAGCAGTTCTTC.